The clone carrying this T cell receptor (beta chain) has ten or more counts. The entry originates in a study of CD8 T cells in ankylosing spondylitis. This CDR3 region has 13 residues. Germline CDR1 reads KGHDR; CDR2 reads SFDVKD. Trimming shortened V by 10 bases and J by 3 bases, and 14 bases separated the two germline ends. One entry per CDR3 protein results from TCRdb running MiXCR on the 5' RACE reads. The table has 30,000 to 45,000 distinct CDR3 sequences, approximately 11% seen once; the top ten hold 20%. The sequenced sample consisted of synovial fluid, either unsorted or a sorted T cell fraction (not recorded which). The receptor comes from a male donor with ankylosing spondylitis. This sequence joins TRBV24-1 and TRBJ2-5, with a possible D match to TRBD1 (8 bases). This chain's CDR3 is CATGGTGEETQYF. CDR3 sequence (DNA): TGTGCCACGGGGGGGACAGGCGAAGAGACCCAGTACTTC.